The clone carrying this T cell receptor beta chain has a count of ten or more. These data originate in a study of prognosis after radiotherapy for stage I lung cancer. The CDR3 is made up of 16 amino acids. Looked up from germline, CDR1 is PRHDT and CDR2 is FYEKMQ (reference sequence). V lost 0 bases to trimming and J lost 3 bases; unmatched junction nucleotides: 4. The genomic DNA TCR beta CDR3 region underwent two rounds of multiplex PCR. Round-one PCR had primers specific to each TRBV and TRBJ gene. TCRdb fed the multiplex PCR reads into MiXCR, producing one record per CDR3 protein. The sample records tens of thousands of distinct CDR3 sequences, around a quarter being singletons.

The chain couples TRBV13 to TRBJ2-7, with 11 bases fitting TRBD2. The receptor was isolated from a donor aged 50 or older with non-small cell lung cancer. Sequenced material: PBMCs, taken before or after stereotactic body radiation therapy (not recorded which). CDR3 sequence (DNA): TGTGCCAGCAGCTTAGGCCGCGGGACTAGCGGCTACGAGCAGTACTTC. It translates to CASSLGRGTSGYEQYF.